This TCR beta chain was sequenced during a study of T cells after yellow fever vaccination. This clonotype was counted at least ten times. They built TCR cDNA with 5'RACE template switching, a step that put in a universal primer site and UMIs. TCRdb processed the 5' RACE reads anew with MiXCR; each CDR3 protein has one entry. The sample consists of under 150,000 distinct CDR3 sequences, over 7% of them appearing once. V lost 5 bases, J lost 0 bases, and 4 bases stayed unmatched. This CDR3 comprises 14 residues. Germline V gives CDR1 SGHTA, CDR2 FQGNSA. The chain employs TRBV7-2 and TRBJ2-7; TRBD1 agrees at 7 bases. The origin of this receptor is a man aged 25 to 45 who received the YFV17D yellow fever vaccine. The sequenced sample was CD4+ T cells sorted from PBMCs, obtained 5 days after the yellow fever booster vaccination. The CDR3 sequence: CASSRTGPSYEQYF. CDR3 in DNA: TGTGCCAGCAGCCGGACAGGTCCCTCCTACGAGCAGTACTTC.